These 13 T cell receptor beta chains came from one sample sequenced in a study of blood T cell repertoires in COVID-19. The repertoire was sequenced with immunoSEQ multiplex PCR; TCRdb's copy has only in-frame clones and lacks some. The data hold roughly 160,000 clones, with 86% observed a single time. The specimen sequenced was peripheral blood. The source of these receptors is a man younger than 35 with acute or convalescent COVID-19.

The chain links TRBV6-6 to TRBJ2-3, with 12 bases matching TRBD1. Germline V lookup: CDR1 MNHNY, CDR2 SVGAGI (reference sequence). Trimming cost V 5 bases and J 3 bases; bases outside gene matches: 3. CDR3 length equals 15 residues. CDR3 sequence (DNA): TGTGCCAGCAGTCAGGGACAGGGGGCAACAGATACGCAGTATTTT. This sequence encodes CASSQGQGATDTQYF.

The sample holds a few counts of this clone. The J gene is TRBJ1-2, the V gene TRBV4-2; no clear D gene. V was pared by 0 bases and J by 4 bases, with 12 bases between. Germline CDR1 and CDR2: LGHNA and YNFKEQ. The CDR3 is 15 amino acids. The DNA for the CDR3 is TGTGCCAGCAGCCAAGAAGGGAGCAGCCTCTATGGCTACACCTTC. This gives the protein CASSQEGSSLYGYTF.

A single count supports this clone. J is TRBJ1-2 and V is TRBV5-6; the D gene is possibly TRBD1 (5 bases). The CDR3 totals 18 residues. Germline CDR1 is SGHDT and CDR2 is YYEEEE. With 1 base removed from V and 0 bases from J, the gap between germline ends came to 19 bases. For the CDR3, the DNA is TGTGCCAGCAGCTTGTGGCAGGGAATGATGGCGGCTAACTATGGCTACACCTTC. Protein product: CASSLWQGMMAANYGYTF. The variable domain in full, with the rest retrieved from reference TRBV5-6 and TRBJ1-2, is DAGVTQSPTHLIKTRGQQVTLRCSPKSGHDTVSWYQQALGQGPQFIFQYYEEEERQRGNFPDRFSGHQFPNYSSELNVNALLLGDSALYLCASSLWQGMMAANYGYTFGSGTRLTVV.

The V call is TRBV5-1, the J call TRBJ2-1; 8 bases line up with TRBD1. Germline CDR1 and CDR2: SGHRS and YFSETQ. CDR3 length: 14 residues. Trimming at V came to 6 bases and at J to 1 base, leaving 3 bases not matched to a gene. Here the CDR3 reads CASTWDRSYNEQFF. The CDR3 nucleotides are TGCGCCAGCACCTGGGACAGGTCCTACAATGAGCAGTTCTTC.

This sequence joins TRBV12-3 or TRBV12-4 and TRBJ1-2; D possibly corresponds to TRBD1 (6 bases). The CDR3 length is 13 residues. Trimming removed 5 bases at V and 7 bases at J, with 14 bases between. The CDR3 DNA sequence: TGTGCCAGCAGTCTGGACAGCGTTGCTGGCTACACCTTC. Translation: CASSLDSVAGYTF.

This chain joins TRBV4-2 and TRBJ1-2; D may be TRBD1 (5 bases). CDR1 is LGHNA, CDR2 YNFKEQ, per germline. V gave up 4 bases and J gave up 3 bases, with 12 bases separating them. This CDR3 region has 14 residues. As DNA, the CDR3 is TGTGCCAGCAGCCCTCGGGGGTCTTACTATGGCTACACCTTC. Its protein product is CASSPRGSYYGYTF.

The CDR3 loop is CASSLSGTTNEKLFF. CDR3 nucleotide sequence: TGCGCCAGCAGCCTAAGCGGGACAACTAATGAAAAACTGTTTTTT. This sequence joins TRBV4-1 and TRBJ1-4, with D unclear. Per germline, CDR1 MGHRA and CDR2 YSYEKL. The CDR3 consists of 15 residues. The ends were cut back, 4 bases at V and 0 bases at J, with 9 bases in the middle.

This chain uses TRBV6-2 or TRBV6-3 with TRBJ2-7; TRBD2 aligns across 9 bases. V lost 6 bases, J lost 1 base, and 7 bases stayed unmatched. This CDR3 is 15 amino acids long. Per the germline V gene, CDR1 is MNHEY and CDR2 is SVGEGT. As DNA, the CDR3 is TGTGCCAGCAGCCTTTGGCGGGGGGGATCCTACGAGCAGTACGTC. Translation gives CASSLWRGGSYEQYV.

The chain employs TRBV15 and TRBJ1-5, with D maybe TRBD1 (6 bases). Per the germline V gene, CDR1 is LNHNV and CDR2 is YYDKDF (reference sequence). This CDR3 comprises 13 residues. Trimming took 4 bases from V and 5 from J, leaving 9 bases between them. Here the CDR3 reads CATSKDSDQPQHF. Written as DNA, the CDR3 is TGTGCCACCAGCAAGGACAGTGATCAGCCCCAGCATTTT.

The CDR3 is CASREAGGRETQYF. In DNA, the CDR3 is TGTGCCAGCAGAGAAGCGGGGGGAAGGGAGACCCAGTACTTC. V is TRBV25-1 and J is TRBJ2-5; TRBD2 aligns across 9 bases. This CDR3 has 14 amino acids. With V trimmed by 6 bases and J by 5 bases, 7 bases remained unmatched. Looked up from germline, CDR1 is MGHDK and CDR2 is SYGVNS.

This clone was found once. V gene TRBV6-5 combines with J gene TRBJ1-5, with D perhaps matching TRBD1 (5 bases). Germline CDR1 is MNHEY and CDR2 is SVGAGI. The CDR3 sequence is 14 residues long. Between the trimmed V and J ends, which lost 6 bases and 3 bases, there was a span of 12 bases. The CDR3 DNA reads TGTGCCAGCAGGAATCGGGGGTACAATCAGCCCCAGCATTTT. Translated: CASRNRGYNQPQHF.

This sequence joins TRBV5-6 and TRBJ1-1, with TRBD1 as a possible D gene (5 bases). The CDR3 is 13 amino acids. Germline CDR1 SGHDT, CDR2 YYEEEE. V was clipped by 1 base and J by 10 bases, with 14 bases between them. The CDR3 sequence: CASSLYSGGRAFF. CDR3 nucleotides: TGTGCCAGCAGCTTGTATTCGGGGGGGAGAGCTTTCTTT. Full variable domain (rest looked up from reference TRBV5-6 and TRBJ1-1): DAGVTQSPTHLIKTRGQQVTLRCSPKSGHDTVSWYQQALGQGPQFIFQYYEEEERQRGNFPDRFSGHQFPNYSSELNVNALLLGDSALYLCASSLYSGGRAFFGQGTRLTVV.

V and J are TRBV27 and TRBJ1-4; weak D call: TRBD1 (6 bases). Germline assignment: CDR1 MNHEY and CDR2 SMNVEV (reference sequence). There are 17 residues in the CDR3. Trimming removed 2 bases at V and 4 bases at J, with 17 bases between. The CDR3 sequence: CASSLRTGWAGNEKLFF. The CDR3 DNA is TGTGCCAGCAGTTTACGTACAGGGTGGGCTGGTAATGAAAAACTGTTTTTT. Drawing the rest from reference TRBV27 and TRBJ1-4, the complete variable domain is EAQVTQNPRYLITVTGKKLTVTCSQNMNHEYMSWYRQDPGLGLRQIYYSMNVEVTDKGDVPEGYKVSRKEKRNFPLILESPSPNQTSLYFCASSLRTGWAGNEKLFFGSGTQLSVL.